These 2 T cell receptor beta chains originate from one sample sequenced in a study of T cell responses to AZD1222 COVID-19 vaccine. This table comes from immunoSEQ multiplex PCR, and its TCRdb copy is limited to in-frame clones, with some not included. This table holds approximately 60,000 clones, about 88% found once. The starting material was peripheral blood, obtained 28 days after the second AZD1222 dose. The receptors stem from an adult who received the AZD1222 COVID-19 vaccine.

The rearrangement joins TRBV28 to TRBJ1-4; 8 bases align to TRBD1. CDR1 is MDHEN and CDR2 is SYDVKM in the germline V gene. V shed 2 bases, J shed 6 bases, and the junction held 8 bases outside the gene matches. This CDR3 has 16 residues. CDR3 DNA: TGTGCCAGCAGTTTAGCCGGGACAGGCGGTGATGAAAAACTGTTTTTT. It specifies CASSLAGTGGDEKLFF.

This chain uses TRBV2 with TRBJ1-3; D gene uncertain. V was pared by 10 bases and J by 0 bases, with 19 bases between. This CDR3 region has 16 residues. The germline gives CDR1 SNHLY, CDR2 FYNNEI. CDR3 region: CATAPGPLGSGNTIYF. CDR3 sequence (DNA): TGTGCCACCGCCCCAGGACCTTTAGGCTCTGGAAACACCATATATTTT.